Below are 21 T cell receptor beta chains sequenced from a single sample in a study of Ad26.COV2.S vaccination and SARS-CoV-2 variants. As for treatment: some 20 received Ad26.COV2.S at low or high dose, single or two shots; several received placebo; per-sample allocation not given. Material that was analyzed had been drawn on day 63 after the first vaccine or placebo injection. Produced via immunoSEQ multiplex PCR; TCRdb's table is partial and in-frame only. The repertoire holds about 350,000 clones, with around 83% as singletons. Sequences were derived from peripheral blood, sampled in a trial of Ad26.COV2.S vaccine versus placebo. All receptors come from a person between 18 and 59 years old who received the Ad26.COV2.S COVID-19 vaccine or a placebo.

This chain connects TRBV15 to TRBJ2-1; 14 bases fit TRBD2. CDR1 LNHNV and CDR2 YYDKDF come from the germline V gene (reference sequence). The length of the CDR3 is 14 residues. The V segment lost 8 bases and the J segment 6 bases; nucleotides outside the gene matches: 3. The chain's CDR3 is CATRGLAGVNEQFF. Here the CDR3 DNA reads TGTGCCACCCGGGGACTAGCGGGAGTCAATGAGCAGTTCTTC.

The count of this clone is one. The V call is TRBV3-1 (or the pseudogene TRBV3-2), the J call TRBJ1-2, with 7 bases that match TRBD1. Germline V gene data show CDR1 as LGHDT and CDR2 as YNNKEL (reference sequence). J was trimmed by 2 bases and V by 1 base; bases with no gene match: 7. CDR3 length: 16 residues. The CDR3, as DNA: TGTGCCAGCAGCCAAGGCACAGGGGTTTACAACTATGGCTACACCTTC. It translates to CASSQGTGVYNYGYTF.

The genes are TRBV6-5 and TRBJ2-7, with D maybe TRBD2 (5 bases). This CDR3 comprises 15 residues. CDR1 and CDR2 from the germline V gene are MNHEY and SVGAGI. V lost 8 bases, J lost 0 bases, and 17 bases lay in between. The CDR3 loop reads CASSAPVSGSYEQYF. The CDR3 nucleotides are TGTGCCAGCTCCGCGCCCGTGAGCGGCTCCTACGAGCAGTACTTC.

The J gene is TRBJ2-1, the V gene TRBV5-3; D is tentatively TRBD1 or TRBD2 (5 bases each). TRBV5-3 is recorded as an ORF, its role being uncertain. V lost 0 bases to trimming and J lost 0 bases, with 10 bases between them. The CDR3 runs to 16 residues. The CDR3 DNA follows: TGTGCCAGAAGCTTGGTTGGGGGACGCTCCTACAATGAGCAGTTCTTC. It codes for CARSLVGGRSYNEQFF.

The chain combines TRBV7-2 with TRBJ1-5, with D possibly being TRBD1 (5 bases). Trimming removed 4 bases at V and 0 bases at J, with 13 bases between. This CDR3 contains 16 residues. Per germline, CDR1 SGHTA and CDR2 FQGNSA. CDR3 in DNA: TGTGCCAGCAGCTCGATGGGGCAGTATAGCAATCAGCCCCAGCATTTT. Its translation is CASSSMGQYSNQPQHF. The whole variable domain, filled in from reference TRBV7-2 and TRBJ1-5, reads GAGVSQSPSNKVTEKGKDVELRCDPISGHTALYWYRQSLGQGLEFLIYFQGNSAPDKSGLPSDRFSAERTGGSVSTLTIQRTQQEDSAVYLCASSSMGQYSNQPQHFGDGTRLSIL.

A few counts support this clone. The CDR3 protein is CASSSSRDRGSPLHF. The CDR3 coding sequence is TGTGCCAGCTCGTCGTCCCGGGACAGGGGTTCACCCCTCCACTTT. The gene calls are TRBV18 and TRBJ1-6, with TRBD1 matching over 10 bases. Germline V gene data show CDR1 as KGHSH and CDR2 as LQKENI. This CDR3 spans 15 amino acids. V shed 6 bases, J shed 9 bases, and the junction held 8 bases outside the gene matches.

V gene TRBV4-3 combines with J gene TRBJ1-1; D might be TRBD1 (6 bases). CDR1 is LGHNA, CDR2 YSLEER, per germline. This CDR3 is built from 16 residues. V lost 2 bases, J lost 1 base, and 14 bases lay in between. The CDR3 coding sequence is TGCGCCAGCAGCCAAACTCCGGGACACCCGAACACTGAAGCTTTCTTT. It specifies CASSQTPGHPNTEAFF.

This clone appeared a single time. This chain uses TRBV10-3 with TRBJ1-5; 7 bases map to TRBD1. The germline CDR1 and CDR2 sequences are ENHRY and SYGVKD. V dropped 6 bases and J dropped 4; count of bases not matched to a gene: 6. This CDR3 spans 14 amino acids. CDR3 loop: CAIRETGTNQPQHF. The DNA of the CDR3 is TGTGCCATCAGGGAGACAGGGACGAATCAGCCCCAGCATTTT.

The chain combines TRBV5-1 with TRBJ2-5, with TRBD2 matching over 13 bases. Germline CDR1 is SGHRS and CDR2 is YFSETQ. The CDR3 extends over 16 amino acids. With V trimmed by 4 bases and J by 5 bases, 8 bases remained unmatched. Here the CDR3 DNA reads TGCGCCAGCAGCAGTGGACTAGCGGGAGAGGTTGAGACCCAGTACTTC. Translating gives CASSSGLAGEVETQYF. The full variable domain, its missing parts supplied by reference TRBV5-1 and TRBJ2-5, is KAGVTQTPRYLIKTRGQQVTLSCSPISGHRSVSWYQQTPGQGLQFLFEYFSETQRNKGNFPGRFSGRQFSNSRSEMNVSTLELGDSALYLCASSSGLAGEVETQYFGPGTRLLVL.

This clone was recorded once. The DNA of the CDR3 is TGTGCCAGCTCACCGACAGCGTACGACGTCCTGACTTTC. As protein: CASSPTAYDVLTF. The V and J genes are TRBV18 and TRBJ2-6, with D possibly TRBD1 on 5 matching bases. CDR1 and CDR2 (germline): KGHSH, LQKENI. This CDR3 comprises 13 residues. Trimming stripped 3 bases from V and 11 bases from J, with 11 bases between.

The CDR3 DNA reads TGTGCCAGCAGCTTGGGAAGTCCGCTCAATCAGCCCCAGCATTTT. Translating it yields CASSLGSPLNQPQHF. This sequence joins TRBV5-5 and TRBJ1-5; D uncertain. CDR1 and CDR2 (germline): SGHKS, YYEKEE (reference sequence). Trimming shortened V by 0 bases and J by 3 bases, and 10 bases separated the two germline ends. The CDR3 contains 15 residues.

The V call is TRBV9, the J call TRBJ1-4, with D unclear. Germline V CDR1 and CDR2: SGDLS, YYNGEE. The germline V and J ends were trimmed by 4 bases and 14 bases, with 15 bases remaining between them. The CDR3 sequence is 12 residues long. CDR3 region: CASSPQGGNLFF. CDR3 sequence (DNA): TGTGCCAGCAGCCCCCAAGGAGGGAACCTGTTTTTT.

J is TRBJ1-2 and V is TRBV6-5; the match to TRBD1 covers 8 bases. The CDR3 consists of 13 residues. Trimming took 5 bases from V and 5 from J; bases not matched to a gene: 4. The germline V gene encodes CDR1 MNHEY and CDR2 SVGAGI. Here the CDR3 DNA reads TGTGCCAGCAGTCCGCGGACAGGGTATGGCTACACCTTC. Translation gives CASSPRTGYGYTF.

The chain couples TRBV7-2 to TRBJ2-3, with D possibly matching TRBD2 (6 bases). Trimming cost V 1 base and J 5 bases, with 19 bases left between them. The CDR3 covers 17 residues. Germline values: CDR1 SGHTA, CDR2 FQGNSA. The CDR3 spells CASSLVPVRERGDTQYF. In DNA, the CDR3 is TGTGCCAGCAGCTTAGTTCCTGTACGGGAGAGAGGAGATACGCAGTATTTT.

The chain carries TRBV28 and TRBJ2-3; TRBD1 might be the D (5 bases). This CDR3 has 13 amino acids. Germline loops: CDR1 MDHEN, CDR2 SYDVKM. With 10 bases removed from V and 2 bases from J, the gap between germline ends came to 13 bases. The chain's CDR3 is CATMIGVTDTQYF. CDR3 sequence (DNA): TGTGCCACTATGATAGGGGTCACAGATACGCAGTATTTT.

The rearrangement links TRBV5-6 to TRBJ2-1; D remains ambiguous. Germline lookup yields CDR1 SGHDT and CDR2 YYEEEE. This CDR3 spans 14 amino acids. The V gene lost 0 bases and the J gene lost 8 bases, with 12 bases spanning the gap. The CDR3: CASSLASGAHEQFF. Written as DNA, the CDR3 is TGTGCCAGCAGCTTGGCTTCGGGTGCCCATGAGCAGTTCTTC.

The chain couples TRBV28 to TRBJ2-7; 7 nucleotides line up with TRBD1. The V gene end was trimmed by 4 bases and the J gene end by 3 bases; junction bases not matched to a gene: 6. This CDR3 has 14 residues. The germline gives CDR1 MDHEN, CDR2 SYDVKM. The CDR3 region is CASSSGQRLYEQYF. The CDR3 region has the DNA TGTGCCAGCAGTTCGGGACAGAGACTCTACGAGCAGTACTTC.

V and J are TRBV7-9 and TRBJ2-5, with no clear D. V was cut by 6 bases and J by 0 bases, with 8 bases left in between. Germline CDR1 is SEHNR and CDR2 is FQNEAQ (reference sequence). This CDR3 spans 13 amino acids. CDR3 sequence reads: CASRGPNQETQYF. In nucleotides, the CDR3 is TGTGCCAGCAGAGGACCGAACCAAGAGACCCAGTACTTC. Full variable domain (missing parts from reference TRBV7-9 and TRBJ2-5): DTGVSQNPRHKITKRGQNVTFRCDPISEHNRLYWYRQTLGQGPEFLTYFQNEAQLEKSRLLSDRFSAERPKGSFSTLEIQRTEQGDSAMYLCASRGPNQETQYFGPGTRLLVL.

This clone has a single count. This sequence joins TRBV4-1 and TRBJ2-3; D is perhaps TRBD1 (6 bases). This CDR3 region has 16 residues. Trimming cost V 1 base and J 4 bases, with 15 bases left between them. CDR1 and CDR2 from the germline V gene are MGHRA and YSYEKL. Written as DNA, the CDR3 is TGCGCCAGCAGCCAAGGGGGGCGGAAGCAGGCAGATACGCAGTATTTT. It is translated as CASSQGGRKQADTQYF.

Points on this clone: A much larger clone differs by one base, so this may be a read error. The rearrangement links TRBV9 to TRBJ1-4; TRBD1 is a possible D gene (6 bases). The CDR3 is made up of 16 amino acids. CDR1 SGDLS and CDR2 YYNGEE come from the germline V gene. Trimming removed 3 bases from V and 7 bases from J, with 19 bases in between. The CDR3 is CASSAGVAGVAEKLFF. In nucleotides, the CDR3 is TGTGCCAGCAGCGCGGGTGTGGCAGGGGTGGCTGAAAAACTGTTTTTT.

The rearrangement uses TRBV7-9 and TRBJ2-7; tentative D call: TRBD2 (6 bases). Trimming pared 2 bases from V and 4 bases from J, leaving 15 bases between. The V gene's germline CDR1 is SEHNR and CDR2 FQNEAQ (reference sequence). This CDR3 spans 15 amino acids. The CDR3 protein is CASSLSRDLTYEQYF. The CDR3 DNA reads as TGTGCCAGCAGCTTATCGCGGGACCTTACTTACGAGCAGTACTTC.